The 24 T cell receptor beta chains below come from one sample, sequenced in a study of human T cells and chemical hapten exposure. Time point described: pre-sensitization, week 0. Treatment given: therapeutic diphenylcyclopropenone sensitization with weekly scalp DPC. From the RACE reads, TCRdb called clonotypes with MiXCR, one entry per CDR3 protein. The sample lists about 85,000 distinct CDR3 sequences; 8.5% were seen once. The source was whole blood, collected in connection with sensitization to the hapten diphenylcyclopropenone (DPC). The receptors were sampled from a man aged 40-49 years with alopecia areata. Some clones in this sample may be carry-over from other donors' samples.

This chain connects TRBV6-2 or TRBV6-3 to TRBJ2-7; D assignment may be TRBD1 or TRBD2 (5 bases each). The CDR3 totals 13 residues. Germline CDR1 MNHEY, CDR2 SVGEGT. The V gene lost 6 bases and the J gene lost 5 bases, with 14 bases spanning the gap. This CDR3 reads CASSLPRGDEQYF. Here the CDR3 DNA reads TGTGCCAGCAGCCTCCCGAGAGGGGACGAGCAGTACTTC.

The V call is TRBV5-1, the J call TRBJ1-6, with D unresolved. Germline V CDR1 and CDR2: SGHRS, YFSETQ. This CDR3 is 14 amino acids long. The V end lost 4 bases, the J end lost 10 bases, and 15 bases lay between the germline ends. CDR3 nucleotide sequence: TGCGCCAGCAGCCTGGGAACCCCTGGCTCACCCCTCCACTTT. Translating it yields CASSLGTPGSPLHF.

The chain combines TRBV19 with TRBJ2-7; 8 nucleotides align to TRBD1. Germline lookup yields CDR1 LNHDA and CDR2 SQIVND (reference sequence). The CDR3 is 13 amino acids. V trimming: 6 bases; J trimming: 3 bases; junction bases outside the gene matches: 4. CDR3 loop: CASRDRAGYEQYF. The CDR3 region has the DNA TGTGCCAGTAGGGACAGGGCCGGCTACGAGCAGTACTTC. Complete variable domain (other parts from reference TRBV19 and TRBJ2-7): DGGITQSPKYLFRKEGQNVTLSCEQNLNHDAMYWYRQDPGQGLRLIYYSQIVNDFQKGDIAEGYSVSREKKESFPLTVTSAQKNPTAFYLCASRDRAGYEQYFGPGTRLTVT.

V is TRBV20-1 and J is TRBJ1-5; D possibly corresponds to TRBD1 (6 bases). The CDR3 runs 15 residues. The V gene's germline CDR1 is DFQATT and CDR2 SNEGSKA (reference sequence). Trimming shortened V by 3 bases and J by 0 bases, and 12 bases separated the two germline ends. CDR3 DNA: TGCAGTGCTAGTAGGACAGCCGATAGCAATCAGCCCCAGCATTTT. This sequence encodes CSASRTADSNQPQHF.

There are a few counts of this clonotype. The rearrangement uses TRBV28 and TRBJ2-2; D is ambiguous. The CDR3 spans 16 residues. Germline V gives CDR1 MDHEN, CDR2 SYDVKM. V was shortened by 9 bases and J by 1 base, with 18 bases between the two germline ends. The CDR3 coding sequence is TGTGCCAGTGTCCCCTGGGATTCGCGGAACACCGGGGAGCTGTTTTTT. Protein product: CASVPWDSRNTGELFF. The complete variable domain, with remaining parts taken from reference TRBV28 and TRBJ2-2, reads DVKVTQSSRYLVKRTGEKVFLECVQDMDHENMFWYRQDPGLGLRLIYFSYDVKMKEKGDIPEGYSVSREKKERFSLILESASTNQTSMYLCASVPWDSRNTGELFFGEGSRLTVL.

This clonotype was observed at least ten times. The chain couples TRBV20-1 to TRBJ2-7; D is undetermined. The CDR3 totals 13 residues. Germline values: CDR1 DFQATT, CDR2 SNEGSKA (reference sequence). V was pared by 3 bases and J by 6 bases, with 15 bases between. CDR3 region: CSASRVEAGEQYF. The CDR3 region has the DNA TGCAGTGCTAGCCGGGTGGAAGCCGGCGAGCAGTACTTC.

This clonotype was recorded at least ten times. This chain connects TRBV25-1 to TRBJ2-3; D gene uncertain. This CDR3 has 14 residues. Trimming removed 4 bases from V and 5 bases from J, with 13 bases in between. Germline CDR1 reads MGHDK; CDR2 reads SYGVNS. CDR3 coding DNA: TGTGCCAGCAGTGGGATAGCCGCAAAAGATACGCAGTATTTT. As protein: CASSGIAAKDTQYF.

This clonotype showed up many times. The rearrangement links TRBV10-3 to TRBJ1-3; no clear D. The germline V gene encodes CDR1 ENHRY and CDR2 SYGVKD. The V end lost 0 bases, the J end lost 7 bases, and 4 bases lay between the germline ends. The CDR3 has 12 residues. CDR3 sequence reads: CAISESSNTIYF. The CDR3, as DNA: TGTGCCATCAGTGAGTCCAGTAACACCATATATTTT.

This clonotype appeared many times. The J gene is TRBJ2-3, the V gene TRBV29-1, with D unclear. CDR1 and CDR2 (germline): SQVTM, ANQGSEA. V was cut by 3 bases and J by 5 bases, with 9 bases left in between. The CDR3 has 12 amino acids. The CDR3 spells CSVDGLGDTQYF. CDR3 DNA sequence: TGCAGCGTTGATGGCTTGGGAGATACGCAGTATTTT.

The chain uses TRBV19 and TRBJ2-3; D is possibly TRBD1 or TRBD2 (6 bases each). The V end lost 4 bases, the J end lost 0 bases, and 14 bases lay between the germline ends. The germline V gene has CDR1 LNHDA and CDR2 SQIVND (reference sequence). The CDR3 extends over 16 amino acids. CDR3 region: CASSTDWGASTDTQYF. The CDR3 region has the DNA TGTGCCAGTAGTACTGATTGGGGGGCTAGCACAGATACGCAGTATTTT. The full variable domain, completed using reference TRBV19 and TRBJ2-3, is DGGITQSPKYLFRKEGQNVTLSCEQNLNHDAMYWYRQDPGQGLRLIYYSQIVNDFQKGDIAEGYSVSREKKESFPLTVTSAQKNPTAFYLCASSTDWGASTDTQYFGPGTRLTVL.

V is TRBV4-2 and J is TRBJ2-2; unclear D gene. Trimming removed 4 bases at V and 2 bases at J, with 11 bases between. This CDR3 region has 15 residues. Germline loops: CDR1 LGHNA, CDR2 YNFKEQ. As DNA, the CDR3 is TGTGCCAGCAGCCTAGAGACACGAAACACCGGGGAGCTGTTTTTT. It specifies CASSLETRNTGELFF.

In this sample, this clonotype turned up many times. This chain connects TRBV29-1 to TRBJ1-5; unclear D gene. The germline CDR1 and CDR2 sequences are SQVTM and ANQGSEA. Trimming took 1 base from V and 7 from J, leaving 8 bases between them. This CDR3 region has 12 residues. DNA of the CDR3: TGCAGCGTTGAAGGGGAGGGACAGCCCCAGCATTTT. Translation: CSVEGEGQPQHF.

This clonotype was counted ten times or more. The J gene is TRBJ2-5, the V gene TRBV30; 7 bases map to TRBD2. The V segment lost 0 bases and the J segment 2 bases; nucleotides outside the gene matches: 6. This CDR3 has 15 residues. Germline CDR1 GTSNPN, CDR2 SVGIG (reference sequence). CDR3 residues: CAWSVRLREQETQYF. The CDR3 DNA follows: TGTGCCTGGAGTGTACGATTGCGGGAGCAAGAGACCCAGTACTTC.

This clonotype has just a few counts. The genes are TRBV18 and TRBJ2-3; perhaps TRBD2 as D (5 bases). Trimming shortened V by 2 bases and J by 4 bases, and 10 bases separated the two germline ends. In germline, CDR1 is KGHSH, CDR2 LQKENI. The CDR3 is made up of 14 amino acids. In nucleotides, the CDR3 is TGTGCCAGCTCACCAAACGGGAACGCAGATACGCAGTATTTT. Amino acid sequence: CASSPNGNADTQYF.

This clonotype was observed once. A much larger clone is a single base away; this may be a read error. CDR3 in DNA: TGTGCCACCATTGACTGGACAGGGGGTGGGACCGGGGAGCTGTTTTTT. This gives the protein CATIDWTGGGTGELFF. V gene TRBV24-1 combines with J gene TRBJ2-2; 10 bases align to TRBD1. V trimming: 8 bases; J trimming: 5 bases; junction bases outside the gene matches: 10. Germline CDR1 KGHDR, CDR2 SFDVKD. The CDR3 length is 16 residues.

This clonotype showed up just once. The chain employs TRBV3-1 and TRBJ2-6; TRBD2 agrees at 8 bases. The CDR3 is 18 amino acids. Per germline, CDR1 LGHDT and CDR2 YNNKEL (reference sequence). The V gene end was trimmed by 4 bases and the J gene end by 3 bases; junction bases not matched to a gene: 11. CDR3 sequence (DNA): TGTGCCAGCAGCCTAAGACTAGCGAGATTCTATGGGGCCAACGTCCTGACTTTC. Its translation is CASSLRLARFYGANVLTF.

Notes on this clonotype: A much more abundant neighbour one base away suggests this may be a read error. V and J are TRBV21-1 and TRBJ2-1; the table's TRBD1 call for D was not verified on the DNA. TRBV21-1 is reported as a pseudogene. This CDR3 contains 14 residues. The DNA for the CDR3 is TGTGCCAGCAGCAAAGGAGGGGCAAGGGGTGAGCAGTTCTTC. This gives the protein CASSKGGARGEQFF.

This clonotype was seen ten or more times. The chain joins TRBV20-1 to TRBJ2-3; 7 bases fit TRBD1. Germline CDR1 reads DFQATT; CDR2 reads SNEGSKA (reference sequence). The CDR3 contains 15 residues. The V segment lost 3 bases and the J segment 0 bases; nucleotides outside the gene matches: 6. The chain's CDR3 is CSASGRDSSTDTQYF. The CDR3 nucleotides read TGCAGTGCTAGCGGACGGGACAGTAGCACAGATACGCAGTATTTT.

This clonotype came up a few times. This chain joins TRBV4-3 and TRBJ2-2; no reliable D call. V was pared by 0 bases and J by 3 bases, with 11 bases between. Germline CDR1 reads LGHNA; CDR2 reads YSLEER. The CDR3 spans 16 residues. In DNA form, the CDR3 reads TGCGCCAGCAGCCAAGATTCTCGGTCTTACACCGGGGAGCTGTTTTTT. It is translated as CASSQDSRSYTGELFF.

This clonotype was found many times. The chain links TRBV20-1 to TRBJ1-4; the D gene is possibly TRBD1 (5 bases). With 3 bases removed from V and 5 bases from J, the gap between germline ends came to 13 bases. This CDR3 is 14 amino acids long. The germline CDR1 and CDR2 sequences are DFQATT and SNEGSKA (reference sequence). The CDR3 coding sequence is TGCAGTGCTAGTGACAGTGTTGGGAATGAAAAACTGTTTTTT. Its protein product is CSASDSVGNEKLFF.

Many counts were recorded for this clonotype. The rearrangement uses TRBV11-1 and TRBJ2-1; D perhaps matches TRBD1 (6 bases). The V gene lost 8 bases and the J gene lost 2 bases, with 16 bases spanning the gap. The CDR3 has 15 amino acids. Germline CDR1 and CDR2: SGHAT and FQDESV (reference sequence). The CDR3 protein is CASVPPGTTYNEQFF. The CDR3 bases are TGTGCCAGCGTACCACCGGGGACAACCTACAATGAGCAGTTCTTC.

This clonotype was counted at least ten times. This chain joins TRBV6-1 and TRBJ2-3; 9 bases line up with TRBD1. V dropped 6 bases and J dropped 1; count of bases not matched to a gene: 5. Germline V gene lookup returns CDR1 MNHNS and CDR2 SASEGT. This CDR3 region has 15 residues. The chain's CDR3 is CASRRQGGGTDTQYF. Here the CDR3 DNA reads TGTGCCAGCAGAAGACAGGGGGGAGGCACAGATACGCAGTATTTT.

In this sample, this clonotype turned up many times. The chain combines TRBV20-1 with TRBJ2-7; TRBD2 aligns across 8 bases. This CDR3 has 15 amino acids. Losses at the gene ends were 3 bases for V and 0 bases for J; bases not matched to a gene: 7. Germline-derived CDR1 and CDR2 are DFQATT and SNEGSKA (reference sequence). CDR3 DNA sequence: TGCAGTGCTAGCCCCCTAGCGGGCGTCTCCTACGAGCAGTACTTC. Translating gives CSASPLAGVSYEQYF.

This clonotype was seen at least ten times. The V and J genes are TRBV7-9 and TRBJ2-5; 8 bases fit TRBD1. Germline loops: CDR1 SEHNR, CDR2 FQNEAQ (reference sequence). The CDR3 has 16 residues. J was trimmed by 6 bases and V by 2 bases; bases with no gene match: 11. DNA for the CDR3: TGTGCCAGCAGCTTAACACCCGCAGGGGGCGGGCAGACCCAGTACTTC. Translated: CASSLTPAGGGQTQYF.